This T cell receptor beta chain was identified in a study of Graves' ophthalmopathy and Graves' hyperthyroidism. This clonotype appeared many times. Its antigen is not identified. None of the included patients had other autoimmune diseases, uncontrolled infections, pregnancy or lactation, as these led to exclusion. Study-level points and caveats: Blood also harbored most expanded thyroid clonotypes above 0.001 frequency.

Beta-chain TCR CDR3 regions were amplified from RNA transcripts. First-round RT-PCR with HTBI primers preceded a second-round multiplex PCR. Using its own MiXCR run on the multiplex PCR reads, TCRdb lists one record per CDR3 protein. The data contain about 480,000 distinct CDR3 sequences, approximately 15% of them singletons. The CDR3 sequence is 14 residues long. Germline V gene data show CDR1 as SQVTM and CDR2 as ANQGSEA. The V gene lost 8 bases and the J gene lost 0 bases, with 17 bases spanning the gap. Source material: blood. The chain employs TRBV29-1 and TRBJ2-7, with D possibly TRBD2 on 6 matching bases. This clonotype was sampled from a woman younger than 45 with Graves' ophthalmopathy. The CDR3 is CSLRRGTFSYEQYF. DNA for the CDR3: TGCAGCCTTCGACGCGGGACCTTCTCCTACGAGCAGTACTTC.